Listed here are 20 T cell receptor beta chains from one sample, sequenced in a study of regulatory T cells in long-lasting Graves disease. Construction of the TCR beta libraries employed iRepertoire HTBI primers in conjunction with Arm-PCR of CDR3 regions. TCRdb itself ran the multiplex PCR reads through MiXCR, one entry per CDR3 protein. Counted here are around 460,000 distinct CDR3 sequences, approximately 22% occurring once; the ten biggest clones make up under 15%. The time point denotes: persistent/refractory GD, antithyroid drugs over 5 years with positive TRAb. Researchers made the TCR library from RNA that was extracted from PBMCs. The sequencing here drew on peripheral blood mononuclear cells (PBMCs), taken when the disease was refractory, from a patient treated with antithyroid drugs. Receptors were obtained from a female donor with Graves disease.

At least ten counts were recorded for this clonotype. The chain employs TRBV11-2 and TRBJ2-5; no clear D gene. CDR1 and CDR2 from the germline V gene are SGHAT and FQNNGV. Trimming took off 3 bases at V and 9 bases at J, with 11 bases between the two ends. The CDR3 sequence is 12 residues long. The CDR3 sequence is CASSFLRRAQYF. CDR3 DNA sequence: TGTGCCAGCAGCTTCCTCCGCCGGGCCCAGTACTTC. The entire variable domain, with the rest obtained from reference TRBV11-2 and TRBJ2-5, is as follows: EAGVAQSPRYKIIEKRQSVAFWCNPISGHATLYWYQQILGQGPKLLIQFQNNGVVDDSQLPKDRFSAERLKGVDSTLKIQPAKLEDSAVYLCASSFLRRAQYFGPGTRLLVL.

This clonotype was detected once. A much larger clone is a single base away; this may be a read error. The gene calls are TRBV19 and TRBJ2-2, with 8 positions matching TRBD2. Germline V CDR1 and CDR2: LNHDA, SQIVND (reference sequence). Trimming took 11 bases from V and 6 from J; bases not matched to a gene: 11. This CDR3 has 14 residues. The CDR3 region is CAGSRSGSAGELFF. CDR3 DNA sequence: TGTGCCGGTTCGCGAAGCGGGAGCGCCGGGGAGCTGTTTTTT.

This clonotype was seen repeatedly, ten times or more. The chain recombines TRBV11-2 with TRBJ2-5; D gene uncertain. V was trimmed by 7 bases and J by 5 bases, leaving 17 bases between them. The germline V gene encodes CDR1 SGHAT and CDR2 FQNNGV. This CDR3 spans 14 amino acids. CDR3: CASTNGARWETQYF. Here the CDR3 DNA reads TGTGCCAGCACCAACGGTGCGCGCTGGGAGACCCAGTACTTC. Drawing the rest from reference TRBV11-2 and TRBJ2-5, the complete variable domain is EAGVAQSPRYKIIEKRQSVAFWCNPISGHATLYWYQQILGQGPKLLIQFQNNGVVDDSQLPKDRFSAERLKGVDSTLKIQPAKLEDSAVYLCASTNGARWETQYFGPGTRLLVL.

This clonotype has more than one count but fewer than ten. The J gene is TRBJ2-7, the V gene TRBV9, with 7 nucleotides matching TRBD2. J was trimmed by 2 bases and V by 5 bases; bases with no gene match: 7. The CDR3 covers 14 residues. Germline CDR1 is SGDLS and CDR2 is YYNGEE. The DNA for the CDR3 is TGTGCCAGCAGTTTGCGGGAGTTCGCCTACGAGCAGTACTTC. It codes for CASSLREFAYEQYF.

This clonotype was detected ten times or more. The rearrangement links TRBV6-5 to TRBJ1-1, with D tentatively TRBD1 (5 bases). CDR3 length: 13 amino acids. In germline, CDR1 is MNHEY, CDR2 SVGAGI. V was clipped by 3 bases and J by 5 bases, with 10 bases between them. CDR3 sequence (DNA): TGTGCCAGCAGTTATTCGAGGGGAACTGAAGCTTTCTTT. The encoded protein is CASSYSRGTEAFF.

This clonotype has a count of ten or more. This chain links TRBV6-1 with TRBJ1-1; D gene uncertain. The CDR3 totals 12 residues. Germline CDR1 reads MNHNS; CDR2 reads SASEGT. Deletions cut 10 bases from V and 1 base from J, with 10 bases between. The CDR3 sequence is CATMEENTEAFF. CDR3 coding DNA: TGTGCCACTATGGAAGAGAACACTGAAGCTTTCTTT.

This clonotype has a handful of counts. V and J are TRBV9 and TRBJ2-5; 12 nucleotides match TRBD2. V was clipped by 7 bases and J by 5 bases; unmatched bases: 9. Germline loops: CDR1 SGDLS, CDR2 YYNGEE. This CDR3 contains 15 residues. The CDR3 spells CASGPSGGVRETQYF. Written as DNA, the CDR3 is TGTGCCAGCGGTCCTAGCGGGGGGGTAAGGGAGACCCAGTACTTC.

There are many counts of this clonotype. In DNA form, the CDR3 reads TGTGCCAGCAGCTCACACCCGCGGGAGACCCAGTACTTC. Protein product: CASSSHPRETQYF. The chain joins TRBV7-2 to TRBJ2-5; no firm D call. This CDR3 comprises 13 residues. V was trimmed by 4 bases and J by 5 bases, leaving 11 bases between them. The germline gives CDR1 SGHTA, CDR2 FQGNSA.

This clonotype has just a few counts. The CDR3 is CAISEIGSNQPQHF. As DNA, the CDR3 is TGTGCCATCAGTGAGATAGGAAGCAATCAGCCCCAGCATTTT. The chain is built from TRBV10-3 and TRBJ1-5; no reliable D call. The CDR3 extends over 14 amino acids. Germline assignment: CDR1 ENHRY and CDR2 SYGVKD. V lost 2 bases to trimming and J lost 1 base, with 6 bases between them.

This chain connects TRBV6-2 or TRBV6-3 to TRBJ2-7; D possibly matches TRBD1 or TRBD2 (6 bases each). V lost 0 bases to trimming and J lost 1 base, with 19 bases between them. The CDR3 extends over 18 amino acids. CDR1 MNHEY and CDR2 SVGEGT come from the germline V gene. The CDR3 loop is CASSYSSGGHHESYEQYF. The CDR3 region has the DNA TGTGCCAGCAGTTACTCGTCCGGGGGCCATCACGAATCCTACGAGCAGTACTTC.

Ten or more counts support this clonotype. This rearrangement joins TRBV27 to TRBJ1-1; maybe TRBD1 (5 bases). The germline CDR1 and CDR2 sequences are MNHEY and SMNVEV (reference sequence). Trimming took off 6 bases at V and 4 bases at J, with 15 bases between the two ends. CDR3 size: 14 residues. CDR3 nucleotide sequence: TGTGCCAGCAGAGCTGACGCAGGGCCCACTGAAGCTTTCTTT. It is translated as CASRADAGPTEAFF.

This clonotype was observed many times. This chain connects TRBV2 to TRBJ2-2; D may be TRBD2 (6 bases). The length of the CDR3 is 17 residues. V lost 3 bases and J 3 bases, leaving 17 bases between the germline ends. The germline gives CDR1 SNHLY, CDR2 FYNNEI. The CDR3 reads CASSEQALPGDTGELFF. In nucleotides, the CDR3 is TGTGCCAGCAGTGAGCAGGCTCTTCCGGGGGACACCGGGGAGCTGTTTTTT.

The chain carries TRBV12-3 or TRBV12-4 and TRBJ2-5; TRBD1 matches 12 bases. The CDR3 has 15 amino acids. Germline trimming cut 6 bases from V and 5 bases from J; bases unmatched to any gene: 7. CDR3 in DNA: TGTGCCAGCAGCCGGGACAGGGGGCCGGGGGAGACCCAGTACTTC. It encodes CASSRDRGPGETQYF.

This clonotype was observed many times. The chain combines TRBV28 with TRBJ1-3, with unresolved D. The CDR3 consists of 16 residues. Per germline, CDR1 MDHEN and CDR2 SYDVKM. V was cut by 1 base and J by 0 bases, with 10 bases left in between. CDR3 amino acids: CASSLLGASSGNTIYF. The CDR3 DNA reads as TGTGCCAGCAGTTTATTGGGCGCGAGCTCTGGAAACACCATATATTTT.

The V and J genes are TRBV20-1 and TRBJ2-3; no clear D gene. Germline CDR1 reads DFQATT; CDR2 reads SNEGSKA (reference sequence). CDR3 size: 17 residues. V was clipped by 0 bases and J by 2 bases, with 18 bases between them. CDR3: CSARDLLGPGDTDTQYF. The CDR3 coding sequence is TGCAGTGCTAGAGATTTGCTTGGGCCTGGTGACACAGATACGCAGTATTTT.

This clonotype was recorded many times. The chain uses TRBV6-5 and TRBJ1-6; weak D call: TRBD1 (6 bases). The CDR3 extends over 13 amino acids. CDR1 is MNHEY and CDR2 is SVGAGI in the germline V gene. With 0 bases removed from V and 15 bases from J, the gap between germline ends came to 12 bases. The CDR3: CASSYSPDSLLHF. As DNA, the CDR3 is TGTGCCAGCAGTTACTCGCCGGACAGTCTCCTCCACTTT.

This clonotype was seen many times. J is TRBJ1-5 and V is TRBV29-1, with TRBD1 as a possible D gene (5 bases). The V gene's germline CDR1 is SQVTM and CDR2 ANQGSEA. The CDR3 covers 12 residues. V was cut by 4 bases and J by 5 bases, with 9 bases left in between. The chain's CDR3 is CSVGDSDQPQHF. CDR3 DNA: TGCAGCGTTGGGGACTCCGATCAGCCCCAGCATTTT. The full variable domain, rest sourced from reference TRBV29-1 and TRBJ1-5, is SAVISQKPSRDICQRGTSLTIQCQVDSQVTMMFWYRQQPGQSLTLIATANQGSEATYESGFVIDKFPISRPNLTFSTLTVSNMSPEDSSIYLCSVGDSDQPQHFGDGTRLSIL.

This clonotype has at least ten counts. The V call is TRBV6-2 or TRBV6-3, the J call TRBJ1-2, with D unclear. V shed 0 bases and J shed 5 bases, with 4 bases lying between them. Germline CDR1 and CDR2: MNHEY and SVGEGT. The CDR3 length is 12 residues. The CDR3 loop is CASSYSVYGYTF. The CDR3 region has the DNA TGTGCCAGCAGTTACTCGGTATATGGCTACACCTTC.

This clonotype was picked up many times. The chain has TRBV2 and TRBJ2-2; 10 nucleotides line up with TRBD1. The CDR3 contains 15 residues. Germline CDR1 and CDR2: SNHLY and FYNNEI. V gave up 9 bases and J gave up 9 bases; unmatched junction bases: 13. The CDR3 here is CASDLGQGFFWELFF. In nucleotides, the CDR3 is TGTGCCAGTGACCTGGGACAGGGGTTTTTTTGGGAGCTGTTTTTT. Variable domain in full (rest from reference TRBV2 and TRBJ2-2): EPEVTQTPSHQVTQMGQEVILRCVPISNHLYFYWYRQILGQKVEFLVSFYNNEISEKSEIFDDQFSVERPDGSNFTLKIRSTKLEDSAMYFCASDLGQGFFWELFFGEGSRLTVL.

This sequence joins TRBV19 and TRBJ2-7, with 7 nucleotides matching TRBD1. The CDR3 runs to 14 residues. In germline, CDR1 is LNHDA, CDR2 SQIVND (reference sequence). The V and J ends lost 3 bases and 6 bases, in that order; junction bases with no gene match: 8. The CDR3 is CASSIPTGDCEQYF. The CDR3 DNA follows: TGTGCCAGTAGTATTCCTACAGGGGATTGCGAGCAGTACTTC.